This T cell receptor (beta chain) was profiled in a study of shared T cell receptors in the human thymus. V trimming: 3 bases; J trimming: 8 bases; junction bases outside the gene matches: 5. Germline-derived CDR1 and CDR2 are LNHDA and SQIVND (reference sequence). This CDR3 has 14 residues. Sequencing used immunoSEQ multiplex PCR; TCRdb keeps in-frame clones, though not all of them. The table has some 400,000 clones, roughly 94% seen once; the top ten hold around 0.019%. This clone was observed a few times. Sequencing was carried out using thymocytes. This rearrangement joins TRBV19 to TRBJ1-4; TRBD1 aligns across 8 bases. This receptor was taken from a human donor. CDR3 coding DNA: TGTGCCAGTAGTATGGGCAGACAGGGGGAAAAACTGTTTTTT. It codes for CASSMGRQGEKLFF.